Shown below are 18 T cell receptor beta chains from a single sample sequenced in a study of a mutant IDH1 vaccine in newly diagnosed glioma. These receptors have no known antigen. Here immunoSEQ multiplex PCR was the method, and the copy in TCRdb shows in-frame clones only, minus some. Of 45,000 to 50,000 clones in the sample, more than 75% were seen once. The time point is: week 35, safety follow-up. A 20-mer mutant IDH1 peptide at 300 ug was injected subcutaneously with topical imiquimod. Specimen: PBMCs, collected from a glioma patient whose treatment included an IDH1 peptide vaccine. The source of these receptors is a woman aged 40 to 55 with glioma.

The V and J genes are TRBV15 and TRBJ2-5, with 11 bases fitting TRBD1. The CDR3 spans 15 residues. The V gene's germline CDR1 is LNHNV and CDR2 YYDKDF (reference sequence). V was clipped by 5 bases and J by 5 bases; unmatched bases: 7. Here the CDR3 reads CATSFRTGGAETQYF. The CDR3 bases are TGTGCCACCAGCTTTCGGACAGGGGGCGCGGAGACCCAGTACTTC. The full variable domain, completed using reference TRBV15 and TRBJ2-5, is DAMVIQNPRYQVTQFGKPVTLSCSQTLNHNVMYWYQQKSSQAPKLLFHYYDKDFNNEADTPDNFQSRRPNTSFCFLDIRSPGLGDTAMYLCATSFRTGGAETQYFGPGTRLLVL.

This chain connects TRBV4-2 to TRBJ1-3; no firm D call. The germline V gene encodes CDR1 LGHNA and CDR2 YNFKEQ. The CDR3 runs to 15 residues. Trimming took off 2 bases at V and 8 bases at J, with 16 bases between the two ends. The CDR3 bases are TGTGCCAGCAGCCAACGTACCCCGGGTGGGGACACCATATATTTT. Its translation is CASSQRTPGGDTIYF.

The genes are TRBV29-1 and TRBJ1-1, with a tentative D call TRBD1 (6 bases). Germline V lookup: CDR1 SQVTM, CDR2 ANQGSEA. The CDR3 runs to 15 residues. V was shortened by 7 bases and J by 6 bases, with 24 bases between the two germline ends. The CDR3 DNA sequence: TGCAGCGGACGGAGGGGAACAGGGAAGCGGGCTGAAGCTTTCTTT. Translation gives CSGRRGTGKRAEAFF.

This sequence joins TRBV5-1 and TRBJ1-1, with no clear D. CDR3 length equals 14 residues. Trimming left V 4 bases short and J 1 base short, with 11 bases between. Germline CDR1 is SGHRS and CDR2 is YFSETQ. CDR3 in amino acids: CASSPAVTNTEAFF. The CDR3 bases are TGCGCCAGCAGCCCCGCCGTGACGAACACTGAAGCTTTCTTT.

The chain uses TRBV5-5 and TRBJ1-6; D remains unclear. CDR1 SGHKS and CDR2 YYEKEE come from the germline V gene (reference sequence). V was shortened by 10 bases and J by 0 bases, with 8 bases between the two germline ends. The CDR3 sequence is 13 residues long. CDR3 coding DNA: TGTGCCGGACGGGACTCCTATAATTCACCCCTCCACTTT. It translates to CAGRDSYNSPLHF.

This chain links TRBV9 with TRBJ1-2, with TRBD1 identical over 8 bases. The CDR3 loop spans 16 amino acids. Losses at the gene ends were 3 bases for V and 4 bases for J; bases not matched to a gene: 11. Germline values: CDR1 SGDLS, CDR2 YYNGEE. DNA for the CDR3: TGTGCCAGCAGCGAGCCCAGGGGGCTGGGCTCCTATGGCTACACCTTC. Its protein product is CASSEPRGLGSYGYTF.

The chain uses TRBV2 and TRBJ2-7, with TRBD2 matching over 8 bases. Germline CDR1 reads SNHLY; CDR2 reads FYNNEI. The J segment lost 2 bases and the V segment lost 7 bases, leaving 7 bases of the junction unmatched. This CDR3 comprises 14 residues. CDR3 DNA sequence: TGTGCCAGCAAAATCAGGACTAGCCCCTACGAGCAGTACTTC. This sequence encodes CASKIRTSPYEQYF.

The chain uses TRBV1 and TRBJ1-2; TRBD1 is the table's D call and was not checked against the DNA. TRBV1 corresponds to a pseudogene. This CDR3 has 17 amino acids. This chain's CDR3 is CTSSQDTRTGVNYGYTF. For the CDR3, the DNA is TGCACCAGCAGCCAAGACACCCGGACAGGGGTTAACTATGGCTACACCTTC.

This clone was recorded a few times. V is TRBV28 and J is TRBJ2-5; no clear D gene. Trimming removed 4 bases at V and 4 bases at J, with 13 bases between. The CDR3 extends over 14 amino acids. CDR1 and CDR2 (germline): MDHEN, SYDVKM. The CDR3 sequence is CASSWSGPGETQYF. CDR3 sequence (DNA): TGTGCCAGCAGTTGGTCTGGCCCGGGAGAGACCCAGTACTTC.

The chain carries TRBV29-1 and TRBJ2-3, with 8 bases matching TRBD1. CDR1 is SQVTM, CDR2 ANQGSEA, per germline. The ends lost 7 bases at V and 1 base at J; junction bases unmatched: 7. CDR3 length: 14 residues. This CDR3 is CSAWDRSGTDTQYF. The CDR3 coding sequence is TGCAGCGCCTGGGACAGGTCCGGCACAGATACGCAGTATTTT.

This chain connects TRBV15 to TRBJ2-2; 16 positions agree with TRBD2. CDR3 length: 21 amino acids. Germline CDR1 is LNHNV and CDR2 is YYDKDF (reference sequence). V shed 4 bases and J 7 bases; nucleotides not matched to a gene: 18. CDR3 region: CATSTLFPGLAGGPGNGELFF. CDR3 DNA sequence: TGTGCCACCAGCACTTTGTTTCCGGGACTAGCGGGAGGGCCGGGTAACGGGGAGCTGTTTTTT.

This rearrangement joins TRBV5-4 to TRBJ2-3; D perhaps matches TRBD2 (5 bases). The CDR3 is 15 amino acids. From germline, CDR1 is SGHNT and CDR2 YYREEE (reference sequence). V shed 1 base and J shed 0 bases, with 9 bases lying between them. The CDR3 protein is CASSLQAASTDTQYF. In DNA, the CDR3 is TGTGCCAGCAGCTTGCAAGCGGCTAGCACAGATACGCAGTATTTT.

The chain recombines TRBV5-6 with TRBJ2-5, with D perhaps matching TRBD1 (6 bases). The CDR3 has 14 residues. Germline V CDR1 and CDR2: SGHDT, YYEEEE. Trimming took off 1 base at V and 1 base at J, with 8 bases between the two ends. The CDR3 loop reads CASSLYRVQETQYF. The CDR3 nucleotides are TGTGCCAGCAGCTTGTACAGGGTCCAAGAGACCCAGTACTTC. Full variable domain (rest looked up from reference TRBV5-6 and TRBJ2-5): DAGVTQSPTHLIKTRGQQVTLRCSPKSGHDTVSWYQQALGQGPQFIFQYYEEEERQRGNFPDRFSGHQFPNYSSELNVNALLLGDSALYLCASSLYRVQETQYFGPGTRLLVL.

This rearrangement joins TRBV6-6 to TRBJ1-2, with 8 positions matching TRBD1. The ends lost 2 bases at V and 8 bases at J; junction bases unmatched: 13. CDR1 is MNHNY and CDR2 is SVGAGI in the germline V gene (reference sequence). The CDR3 is 16 residues long. In DNA, the CDR3 is TGTGCCAGCAGTTACGCGGTCGGGACAGGTCGGGGGGGCTACACCTTC. Translated, it gives CASSYAVGTGRGGYTF.

The chain combines TRBV14 with TRBJ1-2, with TRBD1 matching 8 bases. The CDR3 runs 13 residues. Per the germline V gene, CDR1 is SGHDN and CDR2 is FVKESK. V lost 4 bases to trimming and J lost 8 bases; unmatched junction nucleotides: 6. This CDR3 reads CASSPYRGDGYTF. The CDR3 DNA sequence: TGTGCCAGCAGCCCGTACAGGGGGGACGGCTACACCTTC.

The chain has TRBV7-2 and TRBJ2-2, with 8 bases matching TRBD2. V shed 5 bases and J 3 bases; nucleotides not matched to a gene: 11. Looked up from germline, CDR1 is SGHTA and CDR2 is FQGNSA. This CDR3 is built from 17 residues. In DNA, the CDR3 is TGTGCCAGCAGCCCAGACTTTACTAGCGGCTACACCGGGGAGCTGTTTTTT. Protein: CASSPDFTSGYTGELFF.

The J gene is TRBJ2-4, the V gene TRBV2; no definite D call. CDR1 SNHLY and CDR2 FYNNEI come from the germline V gene. CDR3 length equals 15 residues. Trimming cost V 0 bases and J 9 bases, with 15 bases left between them. The CDR3 sequence is CASSEALWAVGIQYF. CDR3 nucleotide sequence: TGTGCCAGCAGTGAAGCGCTTTGGGCGGTTGGCATTCAGTACTTC.

The chain joins TRBV28 to TRBJ2-5, with D possibly matching TRBD2 (5 bases). This CDR3 has 13 residues. Trimming removed 6 bases from V and 1 base from J, with 9 bases in between. Per the germline V gene, CDR1 is MDHEN and CDR2 is SYDVKM. CDR3 in amino acids: CASRESGQETQYF. CDR3 in DNA: TGTGCCAGCAGGGAGAGCGGCCAAGAGACCCAGTACTTC.